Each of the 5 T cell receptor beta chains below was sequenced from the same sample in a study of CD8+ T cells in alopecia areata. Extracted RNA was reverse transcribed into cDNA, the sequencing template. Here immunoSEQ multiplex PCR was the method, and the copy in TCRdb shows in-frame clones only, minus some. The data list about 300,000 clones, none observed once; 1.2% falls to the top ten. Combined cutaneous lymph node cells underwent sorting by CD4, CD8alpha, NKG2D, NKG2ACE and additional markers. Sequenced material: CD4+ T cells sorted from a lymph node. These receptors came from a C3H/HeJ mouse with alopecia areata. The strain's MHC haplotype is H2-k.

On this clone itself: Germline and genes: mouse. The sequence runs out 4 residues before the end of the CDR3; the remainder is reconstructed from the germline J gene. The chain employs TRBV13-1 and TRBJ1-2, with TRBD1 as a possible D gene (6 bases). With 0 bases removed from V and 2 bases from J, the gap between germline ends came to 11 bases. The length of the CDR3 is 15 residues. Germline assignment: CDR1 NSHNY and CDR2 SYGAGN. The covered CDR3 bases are TGTGCCAGCAGTGATGGAGGCAGGGGTAACTCC. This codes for CASSDGGRGNS. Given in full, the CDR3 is CASSDGGRGNSDYTF.

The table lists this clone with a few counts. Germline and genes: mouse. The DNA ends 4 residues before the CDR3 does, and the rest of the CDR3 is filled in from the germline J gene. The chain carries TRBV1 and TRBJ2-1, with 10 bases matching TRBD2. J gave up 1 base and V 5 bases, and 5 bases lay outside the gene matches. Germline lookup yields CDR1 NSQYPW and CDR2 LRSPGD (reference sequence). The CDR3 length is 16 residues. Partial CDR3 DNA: TGCACCTGCAGTCCATCGACTGGGGGGAACTATGCT. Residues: CTCSPSTGGNYA. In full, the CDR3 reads CTCSPSTGGNYAEQFF.

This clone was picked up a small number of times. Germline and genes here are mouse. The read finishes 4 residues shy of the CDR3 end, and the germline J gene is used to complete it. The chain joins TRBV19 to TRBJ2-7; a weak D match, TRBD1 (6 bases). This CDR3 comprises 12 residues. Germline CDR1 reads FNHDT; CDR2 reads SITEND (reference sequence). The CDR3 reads CASTPGQYEQYF. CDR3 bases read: TGTGCCAGCACCCCAGGACAGTAT.

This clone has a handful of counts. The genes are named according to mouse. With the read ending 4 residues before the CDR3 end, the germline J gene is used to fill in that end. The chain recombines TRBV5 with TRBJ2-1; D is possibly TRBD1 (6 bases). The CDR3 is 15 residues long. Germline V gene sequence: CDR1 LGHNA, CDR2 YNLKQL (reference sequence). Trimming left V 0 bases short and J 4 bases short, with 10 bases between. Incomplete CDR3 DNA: TGTGCCAGCAGCCAAGACAGGGGCGAATATGCT. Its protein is CASSQDRGEYA. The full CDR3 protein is CASSQDRGEYAEQFF.

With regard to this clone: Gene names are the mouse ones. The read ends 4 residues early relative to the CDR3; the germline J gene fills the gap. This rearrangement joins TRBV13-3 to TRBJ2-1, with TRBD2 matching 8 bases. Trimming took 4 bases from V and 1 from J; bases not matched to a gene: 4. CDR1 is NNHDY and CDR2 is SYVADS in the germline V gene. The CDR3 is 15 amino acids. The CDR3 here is CASSRDWSNYAEQFF. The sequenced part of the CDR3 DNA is TGTGCCAGCAGTCGGGACTGGTCAAACTATGCT.